One and the same sample provided the 4 T cell receptor beta chains below, sequenced in a study of control samples from healthy donors and cancer patients. Repertoires were generated with immunoSEQ multiplex PCR, while TCRdb's copy carries only in-frame clones and drops some. The sample includes just over 150,000 clones, 85% to 95% of them seen just once. The specimen was blood. Receptors originate from a woman between 40 and 55 years old in good health.

The chain recombines TRBV4-2 with TRBJ2-7; 7 bases are shared with TRBD1. Per germline, CDR1 LGHNA and CDR2 YNFKEQ. CDR3 length: 16 amino acids. After removal of 1 base from V and 0 bases from J, the junction contained 6 bases not matched to a gene. This CDR3 is CASSQVEGQSSYEQYF. The DNA of the CDR3 is TGTGCCAGCAGCCAAGTAGAGGGACAGAGCTCCTACGAGCAGTACTTC.

This chain links TRBV19 with TRBJ2-7, with unresolved D. This CDR3 has 14 residues. Per germline, CDR1 LNHDA and CDR2 SQIVND (reference sequence). The ends were cut back, 1 base at V and 2 bases at J, with 9 bases in the middle. CDR3 coding DNA: TGTGCCAGTAGTATAGGGGCGAAGCCCTACGAGCAGTACTTC. It is translated as CASSIGAKPYEQYF.

The J gene is TRBJ2-7, the V gene TRBV10-3, with D unclear. The ends were cut back, 5 bases at V and 2 bases at J, with 7 bases in the middle. The CDR3 consists of 12 residues. The V gene's germline CDR1 is ENHRY and CDR2 SYGVKD. Here the CDR3 reads CAISHPAYEQYF. The CDR3 DNA reads TGTGCCATCAGTCACCCGGCCTACGAGCAGTACTTC.

The J gene is TRBJ2-3, the V gene TRBV4-1, with 7 nucleotides matching TRBD2. This CDR3 is 19 amino acids long. The germline CDR1 and CDR2 sequences are MGHRA and YSYEKL. J gave up 0 bases and V 0 bases, and 12 bases lay outside the gene matches. The CDR3 coding sequence is TGCGCCAGCAGCCAAGATTCGCGGGGGATCGTAGATAGCACAGATACGCAGTATTTT. It yields the protein CASSQDSRGIVDSTDTQYF.